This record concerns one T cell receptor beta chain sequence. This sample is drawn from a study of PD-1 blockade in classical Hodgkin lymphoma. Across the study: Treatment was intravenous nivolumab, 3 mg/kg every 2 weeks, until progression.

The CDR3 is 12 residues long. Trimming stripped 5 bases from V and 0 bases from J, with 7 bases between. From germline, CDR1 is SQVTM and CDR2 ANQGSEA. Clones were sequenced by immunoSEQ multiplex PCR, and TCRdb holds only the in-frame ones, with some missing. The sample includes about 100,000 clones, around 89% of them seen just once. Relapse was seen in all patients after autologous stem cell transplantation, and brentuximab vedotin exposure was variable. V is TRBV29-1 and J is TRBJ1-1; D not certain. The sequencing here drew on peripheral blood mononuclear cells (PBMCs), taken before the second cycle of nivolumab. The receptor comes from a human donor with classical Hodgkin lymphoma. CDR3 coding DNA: TGCAGCGTTCGTGAAATGAACACTGAAGCTTTCTTT. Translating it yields CSVREMNTEAFF.